The present T cell receptor beta chain was sequenced within a study of identical twins. Whole-study results and caveats: Monozygotic twins shared more out-of-frame TCR alpha than recombination models predicted. Beta out-of-frame sequences showed weaker excess sharing between twins.

The ends were cut back, 7 bases at V and 1 base at J, with 9 bases in the middle. This CDR3 comprises 12 residues. Germline V gene data show CDR1 as SGHRS and CDR2 as YFSETQ. As to this clonotype: Its antigen is unidentified.

TCRdb fed the 5' RACE reads into MiXCR, producing one record per CDR3 protein. The sample has some 250,000 distinct CDR3 sequences, 6.5% to 8% seen once. The data also belong to a second study, concerning T cells expressing NK-cell markers. From that report: Obtained from sorted CD3+CD56+NKG2C+, CD3+CD56+NKG2C- and CD3+CD56-NKG2C+ T cells were the TCR beta repertoires.

This chain links TRBV5-1 with TRBJ2-7; D is unresolved. This clonotype was obtained from a woman younger than 35 in good health. The specimen was CD8+ T cells sorted from blood. CDR3: CASVGQSYEQYF. CDR3 nucleotide sequence: TGCGCCAGCGTGGGCCAATCCTACGAGCAGTACTTC.